The clone carrying this TCR beta chain was detected only once. Its specificity is not known. This entry is derived from a study of cytomegalovirus exposure and HLA in healthy donors. On the study more broadly: A prior study identified approximately 120 million unique TCR beta sequences from 200 million or so T cells. The study, taken as a whole, reports: The availability of immune exposure information extended only to CMV serostatus. Among TCR sequences, most were rare, though some public TCRs appeared in many donors. Most CMV-associated TCR beta chains appeared HLA-restricted in a later analysis.

The primer mix had 60 Vbeta and 13 Jbeta primers. The table came from immunoSEQ multiplex PCR; TCRdb's copy has only in-frame clones and leaves some out. Among about 160,000 clones listed, 68% were seen once. This CDR3 spans 13 amino acids. CDR1 is SGHAT and CDR2 is FQNNGV in the germline V gene. The germline V and J ends were trimmed by 1 base and 4 bases, with 7 bases remaining between them. Sequenced input: PBMCs. This chain joins TRBV11-2 and TRBJ1-2, with D uncertain. The TCR originated in a man between 50 and 59 years old in good health and CMV-seronegative. For the CDR3, the DNA is TGTGCCAGCAGCTTAGGTCCTATCTATGGCTACACCTTC. Translation: CASSLGPIYGYTF. The whole variable domain, filled in from reference TRBV11-2 and TRBJ1-2, reads EAGVAQSPRYKIIEKRQSVAFWCNPISGHATLYWYQQILGQGPKLLIQFQNNGVVDDSQLPKDRFSAERLKGVDSTLKIQPAKLEDSAVYLCASSLGPIYGYTFGSGTRLTVV.